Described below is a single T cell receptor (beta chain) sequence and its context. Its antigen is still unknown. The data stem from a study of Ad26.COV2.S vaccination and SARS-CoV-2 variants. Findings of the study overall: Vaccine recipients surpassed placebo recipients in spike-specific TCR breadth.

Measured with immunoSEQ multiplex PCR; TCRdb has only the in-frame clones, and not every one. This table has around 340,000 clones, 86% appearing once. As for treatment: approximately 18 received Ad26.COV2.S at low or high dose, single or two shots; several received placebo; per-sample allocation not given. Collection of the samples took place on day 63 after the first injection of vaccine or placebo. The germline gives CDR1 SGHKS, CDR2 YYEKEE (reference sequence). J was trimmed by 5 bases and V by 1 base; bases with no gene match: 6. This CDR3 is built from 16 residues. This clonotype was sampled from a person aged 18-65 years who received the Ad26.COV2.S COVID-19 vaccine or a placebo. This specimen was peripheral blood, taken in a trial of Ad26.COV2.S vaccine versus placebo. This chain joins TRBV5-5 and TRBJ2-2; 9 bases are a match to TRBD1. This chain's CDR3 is CASSLTDRGLTGELFF. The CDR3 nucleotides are TGTGCCAGCAGCTTGACGGACAGGGGATTAACCGGGGAGCTGTTTTTT.